This T cell receptor beta chain was found in a study of T cells in Graves' hyperthyroidism and ophthalmopathy (dated by TCRdb to about 2019). Broadly, across the study: Peripheral blood samples were taken at initial diagnosis, before any treatment was given. A discovery cohort of roughly 100 patients, roughly 45 with Graves' ophthalmopathy and about 58 with stable Graves' hyperthyroidism, was used to find distinguishing TCR V-J signatures. An independent validation cohort of 18 to 20 hyperthyroidism patients and about 15 patients who later progressed to ophthalmopathy tested prospective prediction of ophthalmopathy. The roughly 90 discovery patients were divided at random into training and test sets in a 7:3 ratio. In addition, the study compared T-cell repertoires in thyroid tissue and in blood from several Graves' hyperthyroidism patients. After blood sampling, hyperthyroidism patients were treated with methimazole at a starting dose of 30 mg daily, and ophthalmopathy patients were treated with high-dose intravenous methylprednisolone. According to the paper, TCR Vbeta CDR3 sequencing was carried out on 135 peripheral blood samples, which came from some 41 ophthalmopathy, some 73 hyperthyroidism and about 17 progressor patients. The full study reports these points: In validation, progression to ophthalmopathy was predicted by the model with more than 65% sensitivity and roughly 76% specificity, a median of approximately 6.5 months before onset. A model built on a 13 V-J signature distinguished ophthalmopathy from stable hyperthyroidism, reaching 85% to 90% sensitivity and around 81% specificity in cross-validation and 80%/75% in testing. Sample size was not statistically predetermined, and investigators were not blinded to group allocation. Most expanded thyroid clonotypes (frequency above 0.001) were also detected in blood, suggesting blood repertoires may reflect thyroid immune responses.

Stable Graves' hyperthyroidism was defined as the absence of progression to ophthalmopathy over 18 months of follow-up. The hyperthyroidism patients were between 18 and 65 years old and newly diagnosed, with a disease duration of less than 2 months. Patients with uncontrolled infections, other autoimmune diseases, pregnancy or lactation were excluded. Diagnoses were based on clinical symptoms, serum thyroxine and TRAb, thyroid ultrasound and orbital computed tomography. PBMCs were isolated from about 9.2 ml of fresh peripheral blood by Ficoll-Paque density gradient centrifugation. Total RNA was extracted using Trizol reagent, and RNA quality was assessed on an Agilent 2100 Bioanalyzer. About this clonotype: The antigen it binds to is not known. Nothing much larger sits one base from this clone, and base qualities are not available.

TCR beta CDR3 regions were amplified from RNA transcripts. The first round of RT-PCR for the TCR CDR3 was performed with the HTBI primer set and the Qiagen OneStep RT-PCR kit. The libraries were constructed in a second round of multiplex PCR and then size-selected and purified. Paired-end sequencing of the libraries was performed with 100 bp reads on an Illumina HiSeq2000. Per the authors' processing: SOAPnuke was used to process the raw data, removing reads that contained adapters or uncalled bases, had a mean Phred below 15, or lacked an exact match to the constant primer or identifier. High-quality paired reads were merged with COPE v1.2.5, and unique nucleotide sequences were defined as clonotypes. Clonotypes were aligned to IMGT TRBV, TRBD and TRBJ reference segments using MiTCR v1.1. Only V-J combinations with frequency above 0.0001, covering roughly 99% of repertoires, were analysed. A TCS score was defined as the ratio of F50 (clonal expansion) to E x V (chaos), with BLOSUM62-based TCRdist applied between CDR3 peptides within each V-J. Welch's t-statistics and random forest reduced around 550 V-J features to about 13, which were used in a naive Bayes classifier (R e1071). The public reads were quality trimmed at Q25 with fastp and then assembled into clones with MiXCR by TCRdb, keeping productive beta chains. CDR3 protein duplicates are merged, each entry listing the most common genes and DNA. TCRdb, not the original authors, processed these V and J calls. The sample contains about 740,000 distinct CDR3 sequences, less than 15% of them found a single time. Clones ranked in the top ten supply roughly 10% of the sample.

The germline V gene specifies SGHTA as CDR1 and FQGNSA as CDR2. The germline ends are 11 bases apart after V is trimmed by 2 bases and J by 6 bases. From the cysteine up to the phenylalanine, the CDR3 has a length of 14 residues. CDR3 DNA is the only sequence kept; it has 42 bases, read in frame from the first base. Source material: blood. This TCR was recovered from a woman under 30 with Graves' hyperthyroidism. The sequence is built from TRBV7-2 and TRBJ2-1; the D gene is not confidently resolved. At the DNA level, the sequence is TGTGCCAGCAGCTTAAGGGTTGCCTCCAATGAGCAGTTCTTC. This encodes CASSLRVASNEQFF.